Below are 20 T cell receptor beta chains sequenced from a single sample in a study of CD8 T cells in ankylosing spondylitis. TCRdb used MiXCR to reprocess the 5' RACE reads, holding one entry per CDR3 protein. This sample has approximately 240,000 distinct CDR3 sequences; under 12% occur once, and the top ten carry 2.6%. Sample: blood, either unsorted or a sorted T cell fraction (not recorded which). The receptors stem from a male donor with ankylosing spondylitis or in good health (not recorded which).

Ten or more counts support this clonotype. The CDR3, as DNA: TGTGCCAGCAGCGTAGTGGCAGGGGGCTACAATGAGCAGTTCTTC. This translates into CASSVVAGGYNEQFF. J is TRBJ2-1 and V is TRBV9; 7 bases are a match to TRBD1. V was clipped by 0 bases and J by 3 bases; unmatched bases: 3. Looked up from germline, CDR1 is SGDLS and CDR2 is YYNGEE. This CDR3 comprises 15 residues.

The chain employs TRBV2 and TRBJ2-1, with 8 bases that match TRBD2. Germline CDR1 SNHLY, CDR2 FYNNEI. The CDR3 runs 16 residues. Trimming at V came to 2 bases and at J to 6 bases, leaving 9 bases not matched to a gene. In nucleotides, the CDR3 is TGTGCCAGCAGTGAATCGAGTAGCGGGGTTTTCAATGAGCAGTTCTTC. Translating gives CASSESSSGVFNEQFF.

This clonotype was found many times. In DNA, the CDR3 is TGTGCCAGCAGCTCCCGGAGGGGACCCTACAATGAGCAGTTCTTC. As protein: CASSSRRGPYNEQFF. The gene calls are TRBV6-1 and TRBJ2-1; D may be TRBD2 (6 bases). The CDR3 loop spans 15 amino acids. The ends were cut back, 6 bases at V and 2 bases at J, with 14 bases in the middle. The germline V gene has CDR1 MNHNS and CDR2 SASEGT.

The table lists this clonotype with many counts. The V call is TRBV10-3, the J call TRBJ1-5, with no clear D. In germline, CDR1 is ENHRY, CDR2 SYGVKD. V lost 0 bases and J lost 5, with 8 bases in between. CDR3 length: 14 amino acids. The CDR3 region is CAISESGRDQPQHF. The CDR3 DNA is TGTGCCATCAGTGAGTCGGGAAGGGATCAGCCCCAGCATTTT.

The chain has TRBV15 and TRBJ2-7; D is unresolved. In germline, CDR1 is LNHNV, CDR2 YYDKDF (reference sequence). The V gene lost 0 bases and the J gene lost 0 bases, with 9 bases spanning the gap. This CDR3 region has 15 residues. The CDR3 loop is CATSREGGYSYEQYF. The CDR3 DNA reads TGTGCCACCAGCAGAGAGGGCGGCTACTCCTACGAGCAGTACTTC.

This clonotype was counted at least ten times. The V gene is TRBV12-3 or TRBV12-4, the J gene TRBJ2-5, with 8 positions matching TRBD1. The CDR3 is made up of 15 amino acids. V shed 8 bases, J shed 5 bases, and the junction held 13 bases outside the gene matches. Here the CDR3 reads CASRGQVAFYETQYF. CDR3 nucleotides: TGTGCCAGCCGGGGACAGGTTGCTTTCTATGAGACCCAGTACTTC.

At least ten counts were recorded for this clonotype. This sequence joins TRBV10-3 and TRBJ1-5; D possibly corresponds to TRBD1 (5 bases). Germline V gene sequence: CDR1 ENHRY, CDR2 SYGVKD. V lost 5 bases to trimming and J lost 8 bases, with 13 bases between them. This CDR3 has 13 amino acids. The CDR3 nucleotides read TGTGCCATCAGTCTGTTTTGGGGGAAGCCCCAGCATTTT. Protein sequence: CAISLFWGKPQHF.

This clonotype was recorded at least ten times. This chain joins TRBV6-5 and TRBJ2-1; 12 bases map to TRBD2. V was pared by 6 bases and J by 12 bases, with 3 bases of the junction left unmatched. Per germline, CDR1 MNHEY and CDR2 SVGAGI. CDR3 length: 12 amino acids. DNA of the CDR3: TGTGCCAGCAGGACTAGCGGGAGTAGGCAGTTCTTC. Protein: CASRTSGSRQFF.

The chain links TRBV20-1 to TRBJ1-6, with D maybe TRBD1 (5 bases). The ends were cut back, 0 bases at V and 7 bases at J, with 19 bases in the middle. The CDR3 is 17 amino acids. From germline, CDR1 is DFQATT and CDR2 SNEGSKA (reference sequence). The CDR3 region is CSARDRDTGTWNSPLHF. The CDR3 bases are TGCAGTGCTAGAGACCGGGATACCGGGACTTGGAATTCACCCCTCCACTTT.

With regard to this clonotype: A much larger clone sits a single nucleotide away, making a read error possible. V is TRBV6-6 and J is TRBJ2-4; D is unclear. The CDR3 consists of 11 residues. The V end lost 2 bases, the J end lost 16 bases, and 12 bases lay between the germline ends. Germline V gene lookup returns CDR1 MNHNY and CDR2 SVGAGI (reference sequence). The CDR3 region has the DNA TGTGCCAGCAGTTACCCGGAGAGATGCTACTTC. Translation gives CASSYPERCYF.

This clonotype occurred many times. The chain combines TRBV12-3 or TRBV12-4 with TRBJ2-1; D is unclear. Trimming removed 1 base from V and 2 bases from J, with 3 bases in between. The CDR3 is 13 residues long. The CDR3, as DNA: TGTGCCAGCAGTTTAGAGGCCTACAATGAGCAGTTCTTC. Encoded protein: CASSLEAYNEQFF.

The chain combines TRBV5-6 with TRBJ2-1; the match to TRBD2 covers 8 bases. This CDR3 contains 15 residues. The V gene's germline CDR1 is SGHDT and CDR2 YYEEEE. Trimming at V came to 2 bases and at J to 8 bases, leaving 9 bases not matched to a gene. The CDR3 protein is CASSLSGSRFDEQFF. CDR3 bases: TGTGCCAGCAGCTTAAGCGGGAGTCGTTTCGATGAGCAGTTCTTC.

This clonotype appeared many times. This rearrangement joins TRBV4-1 to TRBJ2-2; D is perhaps TRBD1 or TRBD2 (6 bases each). The CDR3 consists of 15 residues. V gave up 5 bases and J gave up 1 base, with 11 bases separating them. Germline lookup yields CDR1 MGHRA and CDR2 YSYEKL. CDR3 loop: CASSWGAGNTGELFF. The DNA of the CDR3 is TGCGCCAGCAGCTGGGGGGCAGGGAACACCGGGGAGCTGTTTTTT.

In this sample, this clonotype turned up many times. The V gene is TRBV7-9, the J gene TRBJ2-3; 9 bases agree with TRBD2. The V gene's germline CDR1 is SEHNR and CDR2 FQNEAQ (reference sequence). V shed 2 bases and J 6 bases; nucleotides not matched to a gene: 9. The CDR3 runs to 16 residues. CDR3 in DNA: TGTGCCAGCAGCTTATTTAACCTAGCGGGACGGGATACGCAGTATTTT. It yields the protein CASSLFNLAGRDTQYF.

This clonotype was recorded many times. The rearrangement uses TRBV29-1 and TRBJ2-1; 8 bases are a match to TRBD1. Per germline, CDR1 SQVTM and CDR2 ANQGSEA. The CDR3 extends over 12 amino acids. Trimming took 4 bases from V and 7 from J; bases not matched to a gene: 3. CDR3 region: CSVAGGGNEQFF. The DNA of the CDR3 is TGCAGCGTTGCAGGGGGCGGGAATGAGCAGTTCTTC.

This clonotype was detected ten times or more. The chain joins TRBV20-1 to TRBJ2-5, with 9 bases that match TRBD1. Germline loops: CDR1 DFQATT, CDR2 SNEGSKA (reference sequence). V dropped 6 bases and J dropped 5; count of bases not matched to a gene: 13. The CDR3 extends over 15 amino acids. The CDR3 reads CSAPLGTGLRETQYF. CDR3 nucleotides: TGCAGTGCCCCGTTGGGGACAGGGCTTCGGGAGACCCAGTACTTC.

Ten or more counts support this clonotype. The J gene is TRBJ2-7, the V gene TRBV3-1; perhaps TRBD2 as D (6 bases). Germline-derived CDR1 and CDR2 are LGHDT and YNNKEL (reference sequence). This CDR3 region has 14 residues. V lost 0 bases, J lost 7 bases, and 13 bases lay in between. CDR3 DNA sequence: TGTGCCAGCAGCCAAGAGTTCGGCGGGAAAGAGCAGTACTTC. Protein product: CASSQEFGGKEQYF.

In its sample, this clonotype was seen many times. The rearrangement joins TRBV10-3 to TRBJ2-5; TRBD1 or TRBD2 may be the D gene (5 bases each). This CDR3 comprises 15 residues. Germline CDR1 ENHRY, CDR2 SYGVKD. Trimming pared 3 bases from V and 1 base from J, leaving 12 bases between. The CDR3 nucleotides are TGTGCCATCAGTGAAGGTGGTGGGACCCAAGAGACCCAGTACTTC. The encoded protein is CAISEGGGTQETQYF.

The CDR3 DNA is TGTGCCAGTACCACCGGGACTAGCGGGAGCAATGAGCAGTTCTTC. As protein: CASTTGTSGSNEQFF. The gene calls are TRBV11-2 and TRBJ2-1, with 14 nucleotides matching TRBD2. This CDR3 has 15 residues. Germline V CDR1 and CDR2: SGHAT, FQNNGV. The V segment lost 9 bases and the J segment 6 bases; nucleotides outside the gene matches: 7.

This clonotype was picked up many times. V gene TRBV3-1 combines with J gene TRBJ2-7; D gene uncertain. This CDR3 contains 14 residues. V gave up 0 bases and J gave up 0 bases, with 6 bases separating them. Germline assignment: CDR1 LGHDT and CDR2 YNNKEL (reference sequence). CDR3 DNA sequence: TGTGCCAGCAGCCAAGACACCCTCTCCTACGAGCAGTACTTC. Protein product: CASSQDTLSYEQYF.